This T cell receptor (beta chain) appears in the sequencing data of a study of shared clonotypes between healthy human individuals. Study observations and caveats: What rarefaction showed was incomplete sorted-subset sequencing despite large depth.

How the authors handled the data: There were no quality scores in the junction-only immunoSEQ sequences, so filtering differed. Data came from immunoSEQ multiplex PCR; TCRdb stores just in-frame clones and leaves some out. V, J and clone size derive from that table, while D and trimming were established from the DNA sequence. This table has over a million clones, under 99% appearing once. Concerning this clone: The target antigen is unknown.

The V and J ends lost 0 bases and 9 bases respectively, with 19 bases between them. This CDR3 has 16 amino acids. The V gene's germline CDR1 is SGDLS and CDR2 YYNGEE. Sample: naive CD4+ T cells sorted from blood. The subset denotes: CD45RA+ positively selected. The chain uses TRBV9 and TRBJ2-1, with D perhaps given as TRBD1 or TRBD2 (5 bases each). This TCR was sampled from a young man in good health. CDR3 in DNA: TGTGCCAGCAGCGTAGATCCTACCAGTGAGGGGTCTGAGCAGTTCTTC. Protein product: CASSVDPTSEGSEQFF.